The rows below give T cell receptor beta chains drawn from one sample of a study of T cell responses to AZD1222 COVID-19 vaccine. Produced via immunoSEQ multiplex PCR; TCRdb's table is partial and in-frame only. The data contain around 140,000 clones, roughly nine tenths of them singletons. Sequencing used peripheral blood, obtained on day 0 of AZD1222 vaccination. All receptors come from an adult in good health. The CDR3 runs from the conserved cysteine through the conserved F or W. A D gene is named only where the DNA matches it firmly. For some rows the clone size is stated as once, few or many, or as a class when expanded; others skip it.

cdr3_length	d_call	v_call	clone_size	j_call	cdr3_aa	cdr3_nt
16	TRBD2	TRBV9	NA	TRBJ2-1	CASSPRLAGGYNEQFF	TGTGCCAGCAGCCCGCGGCTAGCGGGGGGTTACAATGAGCAGTTCTTC
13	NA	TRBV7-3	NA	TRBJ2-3	CASSPGGGDTQYF	TGTGCCAGCAGCCCAGGGGGGGGAGATACGCAGTATTTT
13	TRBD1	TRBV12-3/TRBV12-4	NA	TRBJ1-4	CASSFGTGEKLFF	TGTGCCAGCAGTTTTGGGACAGGTGAAAAACTGTTTTTT
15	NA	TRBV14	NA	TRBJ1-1	CASSQGIWGGTEAFF	TGTGCCAGCAGCCAAGGAATCTGGGGGGGCACTGAAGCTTTCTTT
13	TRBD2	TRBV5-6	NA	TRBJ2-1	CASSLVAGDEQFF	TGTGCCAGCAGCTTGGTAGCGGGGGACGAGCAGTTCTTC
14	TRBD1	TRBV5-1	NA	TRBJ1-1	CASSQIQGGFLAFF	TGCGCCAGCAGCCAGATACAGGGGGGTTTTTTGGCTTTCTTT
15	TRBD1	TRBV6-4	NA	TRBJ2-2	CASSPRQGIPGELFF	TGTGCCAGCAGTCCGCGACAGGGAATACCCGGGGAGCTGTTTTTT
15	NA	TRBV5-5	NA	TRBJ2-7	CASSPDGGGVYEQYF	TGTGCCAGCAGCCCCGACGGCGGGGGCGTCTACGAGCAGTACTTC
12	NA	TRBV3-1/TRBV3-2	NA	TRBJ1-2	CASSQGIRGYTF	TGTGCCAGCAGCCAAGGTATCAGAGGCTACACCTTC
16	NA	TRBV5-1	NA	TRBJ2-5	CASSLDPSGLGETQYF	TGCGCCAGCAGCTTAGACCCCTCGGGATTGGGAGAGACCCAGTACTTC
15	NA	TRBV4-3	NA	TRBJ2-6	CASSQVGSGANVLTF	TGCGCCAGCAGCCAAGTGGGGTCTGGGGCCAACGTCCTGACTTTC
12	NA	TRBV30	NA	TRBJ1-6	CAWRDFNSPLHF	TGTGCCTGGAGGGACTTTAATTCACCCCTCCACTTT
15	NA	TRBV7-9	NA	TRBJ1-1	CASSLIAAGNTEAFF	TGTGCCAGCAGCTTAATAGCGGCGGGGAACACTGAAGCTTTCTTT
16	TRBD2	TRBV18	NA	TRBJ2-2	CASSPQRGLNTGELFF	TGTGCCAGCTCACCCCAGCGGGGGCTGAACACCGGGGAGCTGTTTTTT
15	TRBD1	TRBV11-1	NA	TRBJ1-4	CASSDRTGPNEKLFF	TGTGCCAGCAGCGATAGGACAGGGCCGAATGAAAAACTGTTTTTT
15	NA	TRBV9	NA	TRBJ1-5	CASSPGGGSNQPQHF	TGTGCCAGCAGCCCCGGAGGGGGTAGCAATCAGCCCCAGCATTTT
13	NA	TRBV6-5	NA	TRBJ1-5	CASSYGSDQPQHF	TGTGCCAGCAGTTACGGCAGTGATCAGCCCCAGCATTTT
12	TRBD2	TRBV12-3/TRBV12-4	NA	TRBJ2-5	CASTSGGPEGNF	TGTGCCAGCACTAGCGGGGGCCCCGAAGGGAACTTC
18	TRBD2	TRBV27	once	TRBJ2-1	CASSSQGTSGRARGEQFF	TGTGCCAGCAGTTCTCAAGGGACTAGCGGGAGGGCCAGGGGTGAGCAGTTCTTC
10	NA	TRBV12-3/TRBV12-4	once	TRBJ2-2	CASGTGELFF	TGTGCCAGCGGCACCGGGGAGCTGTTTTTT
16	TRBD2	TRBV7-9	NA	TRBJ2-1	CASSSDSSGGYNEQFF	TGTGCCAGCAGCTCTGATTCGAGCGGGGGCTACAATGAGCAGTTCTTC
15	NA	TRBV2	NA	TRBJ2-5	CASTRDAGHQETQYF	TGTGCCAGCACTCGGGACGCCGGGCATCAAGAGACCCAGTACTTC
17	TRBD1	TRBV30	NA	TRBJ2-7	CAWSVRRIPQGADEQYF	TGTGCCTGGAGTGTACGAAGGATTCCCCAGGGGGCGGACGAGCAGTACTTC
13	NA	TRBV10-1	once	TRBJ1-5	CASSDGTDQPQHF	TGCGCCAGCAGTGATGGGACGGATCAGCCCCAGCATTTT
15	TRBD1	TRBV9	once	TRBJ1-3	CASSRDRNSGNTIYF	TGTGCCAGCAGCCGGGACAGGAACTCTGGAAACACCATATATTTT
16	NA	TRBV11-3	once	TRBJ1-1	CASSFPLGAVNTEAFF	TGTGCCAGCAGCTTTCCTCTCGGGGCGGTGAACACTGAAGCTTTCTTT
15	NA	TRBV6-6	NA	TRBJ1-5	CASSYSIEGNQPQHF	TGTGCCAGCAGTTACTCGATAGAAGGTAATCAGCCCCAGCATTTT
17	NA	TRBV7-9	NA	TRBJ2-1	CASSSYTGSPSDNEQFF	TGTGCCAGCAGCTCATACACCGGGTCTCCTTCCGACAATGAGCAGTTCTTC
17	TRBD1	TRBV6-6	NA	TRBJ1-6	CASSRGGDGTYNSPLHF	TGTGCCAGCAGCCGAGGGGGCGACGGAACCTATAATTCACCCCTCCACTTT
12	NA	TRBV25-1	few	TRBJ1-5	CASSDSDQPQHF	TGTGCCAGCAGTGACAGCGATCAGCCCCAGCATTTT
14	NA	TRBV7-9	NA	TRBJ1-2	CASSHQGSNYGYTF	TGTGCCAGCAGCCACCAGGGGTCTAACTATGGCTACACCTTC
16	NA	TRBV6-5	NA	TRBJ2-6	CASSYNTGSGANVLTF	TGTGCCAGCAGTTACAATACAGGGTCTGGGGCCAACGTCCTGACTTTC
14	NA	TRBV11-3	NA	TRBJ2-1	CASSWGDSNNEQFF	TGTGCCAGCAGCTGGGGGGACAGTAACAATGAGCAGTTCTTC
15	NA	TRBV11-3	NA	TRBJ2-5	CASSQGAANQETQYF	TGTGCCAGCAGCCAAGGGGCAGCGAACCAAGAGACCCAGTACTTC
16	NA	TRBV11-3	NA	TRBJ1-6	CASSLRGQGSHSPLHF	TGTGCCAGCAGTCTCCGGGGGCAGGGGTCGCATTCACCCCTCCACTTT
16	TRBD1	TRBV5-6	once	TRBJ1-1	CASSLVAKQGRAEAFF	TGTGCCAGCAGCTTGGTCGCCAAACAGGGGAGAGCTGAAGCTTTCTTT
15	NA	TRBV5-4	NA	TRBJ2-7	CASSRSVQGPYEQYF	TGTGCCAGCAGCCGATCGGTACAGGGCCCCTACGAGCAGTACTTC
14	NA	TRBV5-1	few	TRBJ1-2	CASRTVAESNGYTF	TGCGCCAGCAGGACGGTCGCGGAGTCCAATGGCTACACCTTC
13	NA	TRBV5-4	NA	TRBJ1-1	CASSLTVNTEAFF	TGTGCCAGCAGCTTGACAGTGAACACTGAAGCTTTCTTT
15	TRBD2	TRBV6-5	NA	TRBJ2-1	CASRAGLAGLQEQFF	TGTGCCAGCAGGGCAGGACTAGCGGGGCTCCAGGAGCAGTTCTTC
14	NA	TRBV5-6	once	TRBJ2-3	CASSLGTGTDTQYF	TGTGCCAGCAGCTTGGGGACCGGCACAGATACGCAGTATTTT
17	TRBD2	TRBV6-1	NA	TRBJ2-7	CASSELAGGSWMREQYF	TGTGCCAGCAGCGAACTAGCGGGAGGCTCCTGGATGAGGGAGCAGTACTTC
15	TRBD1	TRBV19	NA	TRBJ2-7	CASSTKRTGGAEQYF	TGTGCCAGTAGTACCAAAAGGACAGGGGGCGCCGAGCAGTACTTC
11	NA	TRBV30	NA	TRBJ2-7	CAWSGGVEQYF	TGTGCCTGGAGCGGAGGGGTCGAGCAGTACTTC
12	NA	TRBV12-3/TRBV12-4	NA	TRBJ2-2	CASSYGTGELFF	TGTGCCAGCAGTTATGGCACCGGGGAGCTGTTTTTT
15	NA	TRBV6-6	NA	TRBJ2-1	CASSYRVAGGNEQFF	TGTGCCAGCAGTTACCGGGTGGCAGGGGGGAATGAGCAGTTCTTC
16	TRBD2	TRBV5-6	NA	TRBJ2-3	CASSLGGSGSTDTQYF	TGTGCCAGCAGCTTGGGAGGTAGCGGGAGCACAGATACGCAGTATTTT
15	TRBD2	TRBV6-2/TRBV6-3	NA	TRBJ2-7	CASSTTGLAGYEQYF	TGTGCCAGCAGTACAACGGGACTAGCGGGTTACGAGCAGTACTTC
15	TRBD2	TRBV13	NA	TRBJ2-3	CASSSGTSGTDTQYF	TGTGCCAGCAGCTCCGGGACTAGCGGCACAGATACGCAGTATTTT
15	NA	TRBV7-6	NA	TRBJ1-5	CASSASEGGGQPQHF	TGTGCCAGCAGCGCCAGCGAGGGGGGAGGTCAGCCCCAGCATTTT
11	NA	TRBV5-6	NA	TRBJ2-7	CASSLGYEQYF	TGTGCCAGCAGCTTGGGTTACGAGCAGTACTTC
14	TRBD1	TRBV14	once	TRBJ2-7	CASSHPGTAYEQYF	TGTGCCAGCAGCCACCCAGGGACAGCCTACGAGCAGTACTTC
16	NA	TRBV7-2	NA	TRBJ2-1	CASSLLGSTHYNEQFF	TGTGCCAGCAGCTTATTGGGTAGTACCCACTACAATGAGCAGTTCTTC
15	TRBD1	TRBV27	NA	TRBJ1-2	CASSLVGTGRMGYTF	TGTGCCAGCAGTTTAGTTGGGACAGGCCGTATGGGCTACACCTTC
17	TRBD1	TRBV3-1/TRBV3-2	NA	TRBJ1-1	CASSQVEVTGMNTEAFF	TGTGCCAGCAGCCAAGTAGAGGTGACAGGGATGAACACTGAAGCTTTCTTT